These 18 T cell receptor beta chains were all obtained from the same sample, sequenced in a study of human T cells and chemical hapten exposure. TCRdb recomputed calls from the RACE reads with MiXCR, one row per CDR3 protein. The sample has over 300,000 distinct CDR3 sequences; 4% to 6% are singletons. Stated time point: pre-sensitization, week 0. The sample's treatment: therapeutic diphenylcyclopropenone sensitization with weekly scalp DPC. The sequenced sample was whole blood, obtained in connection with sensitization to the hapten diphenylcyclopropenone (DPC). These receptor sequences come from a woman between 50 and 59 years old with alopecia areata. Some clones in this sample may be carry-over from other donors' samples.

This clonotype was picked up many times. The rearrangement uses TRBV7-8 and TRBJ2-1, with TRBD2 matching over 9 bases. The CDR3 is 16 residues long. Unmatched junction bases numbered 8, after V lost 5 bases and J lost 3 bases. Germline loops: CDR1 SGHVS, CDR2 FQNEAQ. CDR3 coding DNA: TGTGCCAGCAGCCCCACCGCGGGGGGGGACTACAATGAGCAGTTCTTC. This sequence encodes CASSPTAGGDYNEQFF.

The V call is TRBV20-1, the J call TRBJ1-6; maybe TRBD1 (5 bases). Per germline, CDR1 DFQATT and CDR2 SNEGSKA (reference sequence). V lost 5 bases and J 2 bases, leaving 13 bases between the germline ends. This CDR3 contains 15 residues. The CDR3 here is CSAPRDATYNSPLHF. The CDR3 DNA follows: TGCAGTGCTCCCCGGGACGCCACCTATAATTCACCCCTCCACTTT.

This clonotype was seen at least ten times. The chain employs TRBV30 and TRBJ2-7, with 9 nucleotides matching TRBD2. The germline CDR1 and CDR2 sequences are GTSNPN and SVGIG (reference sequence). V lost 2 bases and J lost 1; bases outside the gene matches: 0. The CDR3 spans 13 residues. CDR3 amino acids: CAWSSGRSYEQYF. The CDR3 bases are TGTGCCTGGAGTAGCGGGAGGTCCTACGAGCAGTACTTC.

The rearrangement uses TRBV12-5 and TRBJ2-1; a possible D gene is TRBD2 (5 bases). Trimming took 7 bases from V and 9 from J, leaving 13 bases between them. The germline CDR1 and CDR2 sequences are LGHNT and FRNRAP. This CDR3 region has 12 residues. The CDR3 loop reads CASVSGSAEQFF. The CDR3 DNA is TGTGCTAGTGTGTCGGGTAGCGCTGAGCAGTTCTTC.

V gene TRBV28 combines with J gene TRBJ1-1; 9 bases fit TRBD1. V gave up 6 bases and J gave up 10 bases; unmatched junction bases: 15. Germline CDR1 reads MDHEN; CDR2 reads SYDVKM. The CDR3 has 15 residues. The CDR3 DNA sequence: TGTGCCAGCAGCCCTTCTCTCACAGGGGGCGCGGGAGCTTTCTTT. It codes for CASSPSLTGGAGAFF. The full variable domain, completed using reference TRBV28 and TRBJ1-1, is DVKVTQSSRYLVKRTGEKVFLECVQDMDHENMFWYRQDPGLGLRLIYFSYDVKMKEKGDIPEGYSVSREKKERFSLILESASTNQTSMYLCASSPSLTGGAGAFFGQGTRLTVV.

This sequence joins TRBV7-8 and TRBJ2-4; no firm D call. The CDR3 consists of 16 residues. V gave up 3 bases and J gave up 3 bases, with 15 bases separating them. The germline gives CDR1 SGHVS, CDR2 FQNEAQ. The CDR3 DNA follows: TGTGCCAGCAGCTTCAGTTCTCAGGCTGTCAAAAACATTCAGTACTTC. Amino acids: CASSFSSQAVKNIQYF. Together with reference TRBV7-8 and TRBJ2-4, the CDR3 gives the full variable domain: GAGVSQSPRYKVAKRGQDVALRCDPISGHVSLFWYQQALGQGPEFLTYFQNEAQLDKSGLPSDRFFAERPEGSVSTLKIQRTQQEDSAVYLCASSFSSQAVKNIQYFGAGTRLSVL.

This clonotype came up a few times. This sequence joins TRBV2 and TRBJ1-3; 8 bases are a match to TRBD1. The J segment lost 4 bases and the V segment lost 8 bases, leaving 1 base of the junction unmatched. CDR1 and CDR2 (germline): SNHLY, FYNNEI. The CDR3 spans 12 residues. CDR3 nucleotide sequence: TGTGCCAGCGGACAGGGAGGAAACACCATATATTTT. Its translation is CASGQGGNTIYF.

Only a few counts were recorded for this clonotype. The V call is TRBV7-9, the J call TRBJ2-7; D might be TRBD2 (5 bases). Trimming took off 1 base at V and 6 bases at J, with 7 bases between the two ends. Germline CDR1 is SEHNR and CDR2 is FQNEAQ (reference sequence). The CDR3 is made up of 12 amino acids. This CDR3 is CASSLGTSEQYF. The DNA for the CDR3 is TGTGCCAGCAGCTTAGGGACTTCCGAGCAGTACTTC. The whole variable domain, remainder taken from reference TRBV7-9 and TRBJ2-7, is DTGVSQNPRHKITKRGQNVTFRCDPISEHNRLYWYRQTLGQGPEFLTYFQNEAQLEKSRLLSDRFSAERPKGSFSTLEIQRTEQGDSAMYLCASSLGTSEQYFGPGTRLTVT.

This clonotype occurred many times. The CDR3 region has the DNA TGTGCCAGCAGCTTAGCCCACCGCACAGATACGCAGTATTTT. It codes for CASSLAHRTDTQYF. This chain connects TRBV11-2 to TRBJ2-3; the D is unclear. Germline V CDR1 and CDR2: SGHAT, FQNNGV. Trimming pared 1 base from V and 1 base from J, leaving 6 bases between. The CDR3 totals 14 residues.

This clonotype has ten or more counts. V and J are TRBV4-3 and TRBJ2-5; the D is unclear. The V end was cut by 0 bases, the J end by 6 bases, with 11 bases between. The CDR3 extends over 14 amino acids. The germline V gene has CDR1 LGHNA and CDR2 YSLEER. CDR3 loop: CASSQEPGSKTQYF. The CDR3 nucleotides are TGCGCCAGCAGCCAAGAACCCGGTTCGAAGACCCAGTACTTC.

The CDR3 is CASLTERNTEAFF. CDR3 nucleotides: TGTGCCAGCTTGACAGAGAGAAACACTGAAGCTTTCTTT. The chain combines TRBV2 with TRBJ1-1; D is possibly TRBD1 (5 bases). This CDR3 region has 13 residues. Germline V CDR1 and CDR2: SNHLY, FYNNEI. Trimming removed 8 bases from V and 2 bases from J, with 12 bases in between. The full variable domain, its missing parts supplied by reference TRBV2 and TRBJ1-1, is EPEVTQTPSHQVTQMGQEVILRCVPISNHLYFYWYRQILGQKVEFLVSFYNNEISEKSEIFDDQFSVERPDGSNFTLKIRSTKLEDSAMYFCASLTERNTEAFFGQGTRLTVV.

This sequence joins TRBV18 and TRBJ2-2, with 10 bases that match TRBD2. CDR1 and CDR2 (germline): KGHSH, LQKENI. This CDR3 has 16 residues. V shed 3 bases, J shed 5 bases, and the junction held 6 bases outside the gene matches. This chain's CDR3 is CASSPGLAERTGELFF. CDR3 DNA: TGTGCCAGCTCACCTGGACTAGCGGAGCGGACCGGGGAGCTGTTTTTT. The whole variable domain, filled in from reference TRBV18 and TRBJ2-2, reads NAGVMQNPRHLVRRRGQEARLRCSPMKGHSHVYWYRQLPEEGLKFMVYLQKENIIDESGMPKERFSAEFPKEGPSILRIQQVVRGDSAAYFCASSPGLAERTGELFFGEGSRLTVL.

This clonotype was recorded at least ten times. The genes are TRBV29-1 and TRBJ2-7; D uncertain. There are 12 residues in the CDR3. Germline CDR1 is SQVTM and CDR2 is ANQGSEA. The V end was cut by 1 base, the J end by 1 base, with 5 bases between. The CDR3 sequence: CSVEAGSYEQYF. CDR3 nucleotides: TGCAGCGTTGAAGCCGGTTCCTACGAGCAGTACTTC.

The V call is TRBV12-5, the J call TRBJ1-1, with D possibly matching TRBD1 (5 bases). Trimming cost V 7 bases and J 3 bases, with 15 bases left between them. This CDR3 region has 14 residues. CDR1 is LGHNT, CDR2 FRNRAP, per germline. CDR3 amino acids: CASELEGPDTEAFF. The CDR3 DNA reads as TGTGCTAGTGAACTAGAGGGGCCAGACACTGAAGCTTTCTTT.

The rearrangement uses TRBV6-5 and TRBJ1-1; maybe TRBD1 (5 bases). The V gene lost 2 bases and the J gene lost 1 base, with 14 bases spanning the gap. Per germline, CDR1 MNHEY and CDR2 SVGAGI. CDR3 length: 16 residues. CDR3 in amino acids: CASSYLSGRENTEAFF. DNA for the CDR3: TGTGCCAGCAGTTACCTCAGTGGCAGGGAGAACACTGAAGCTTTCTTT.

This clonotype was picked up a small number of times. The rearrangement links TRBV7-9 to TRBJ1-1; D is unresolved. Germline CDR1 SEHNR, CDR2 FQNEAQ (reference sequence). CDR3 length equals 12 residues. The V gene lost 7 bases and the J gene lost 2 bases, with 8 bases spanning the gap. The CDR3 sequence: CASILGNTEAFF. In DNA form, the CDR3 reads TGTGCCAGCATCCTCGGCAACACTGAAGCTTTCTTT.

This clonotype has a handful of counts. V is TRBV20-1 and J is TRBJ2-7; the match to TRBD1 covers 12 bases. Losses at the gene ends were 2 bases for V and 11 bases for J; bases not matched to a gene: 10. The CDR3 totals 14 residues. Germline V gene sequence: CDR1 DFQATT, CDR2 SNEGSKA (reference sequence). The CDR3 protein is CSARKGQGAQVKYF. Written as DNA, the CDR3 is TGCAGTGCTAGAAAGGGACAGGGGGCCCAAGTGAAGTACTTC.

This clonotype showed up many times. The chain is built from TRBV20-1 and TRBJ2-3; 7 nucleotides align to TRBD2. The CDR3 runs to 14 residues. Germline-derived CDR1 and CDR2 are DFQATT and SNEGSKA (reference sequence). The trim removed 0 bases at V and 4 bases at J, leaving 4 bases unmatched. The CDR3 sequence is CSAREAGMPDTQYF. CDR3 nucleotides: TGCAGTGCTAGAGAAGCGGGGATGCCAGATACGCAGTATTTT.